Below, 3 T cell receptor beta chains from the same sample are listed, as sequenced in a study of cytomegalovirus exposure and HLA in healthy donors (dated 2017 in TCRdb). The library was produced with the immunoSEQ multiplex PCR assay. A mixture of 60 forward primers for TCR Vbeta segments and 13 reverse primers for TCR Jbeta segments was used in the multiplex PCR. Not all clones reach the TCRdb copy of this immuneACCESS table, which keeps in-frame sequences only. Checked studies attribute under half of the gap to unresolved V genes and leave the rest unexplained. The table for this sample shows 120,000 to 150,000 clones. The ten largest account for roughly 2.7% of the sample. The sequenced sample was PBMCs. All receptors derive from a man aged 40-49 years in good health and CMV-seronegative.

The V call is TRBV7-9, the J call TRBJ1-2; 7 bases align to TRBD1. Germline CDR1 is SEHNR and CDR2 is FQNEAQ (reference sequence). The length of the CDR3 is 14 residues. J gave up 4 bases and V 4 bases, and 6 bases lay outside the gene matches. The CDR3 spells CASSSSGQLYGYTF. As DNA, the CDR3 is TGTGCCAGCAGCTCCTCGGGACAGCTCTATGGCTACACCTTC.

The V gene is TRBV9, the J gene TRBJ2-1; D is possibly TRBD2 (5 bases). CDR1 and CDR2 from the germline V gene are SGDLS and YYNGEE. V lost 3 bases, J lost 2 bases, and 12 bases lay in between. The CDR3 totals 15 residues. The CDR3 DNA reads TGTGCCAGCAGCGCAGAAGAGGAGGCCTACAATGAGCAGTTCTTC. Its translation: CASSAEEEAYNEQFF.

A remark on this clone: This specimen includes other DNA sequences encoding the same CDR3. The rearrangement uses TRBV19 and TRBJ2-7, with D hard to call. The germline CDR1 and CDR2 sequences are LNHDA and SQIVND (reference sequence). V shed 6 bases and J shed 0 bases, with 6 bases lying between them. The CDR3 has 12 residues. The CDR3 is CASSTSSYEQYF. The CDR3 nucleotides read TGTGCCAGTAGCACAAGCTCCTACGAGCAGTACTTC.